This entry describes one T cell receptor (beta chain). The use of a sample-barcoded 5' primer and a J-beta primer mix characterized a second PCR of roughly 6 to 11 cycles. With 12 random nucleotides, a template-switch adaptor tagged each individual cDNA molecule. TCRdb fed the 5' RACE reads into MiXCR, producing one record per CDR3 protein. The sample carries hundreds of thousands of distinct CDR3 sequences, about 25% recorded once. The data were obtained in a study of blood T cells in healthy people across ages. Germline V lookup: CDR1 SQVTM, CDR2 ANQGSEA. CDR3 size: 13 residues. Trimming took off 3 bases at V and 7 bases at J, with 15 bases between the two ends. The same specimen was also included in a second study, on T cells of mothers and their children.

Sequenced material: blood. The rearrangement links TRBV29-1 to TRBJ1-2, with D possibly TRBD1 on 6 matching bases. This TCR was sampled from a boy under 18 in good health. This CDR3 reads CSVDRAGGSGYTF. The DNA of the CDR3 is TGCAGCGTTGATCGAGCGGGGGGCAGTGGCTACACCTTC.